The clone carrying this TCR beta chain has only a few counts. Its cognate antigen is unknown. TCRdb keeps only in-frame clones here, not all; method: immunoSEQ multiplex PCR. In the table there are 1 million to 1.2 million clones, 60% to 80% of which are singletons. This specimen comes from a study of shared clonotypes between healthy human individuals. The CDR3 loop spans 17 amino acids. Trimming stripped 0 bases from V and 1 base from J, with 15 bases between. Germline CDR1 and CDR2: SGDLS and YYNGEE. Whole-study results and caveats: Sampling was confined to blood; repertoires within tissues likely differ. Estimated richness values were generally larger in naive subsets than in memory subsets.

The material sequenced was memory CD4+ T cells from PBMCs. Subset indicated: CD45RA-negative fraction. The source is a man aged 18-30 years in good health. Some clones in this sample may be carry-over from other donors' samples. The genes are TRBV9 and TRBJ2-3; D is perhaps TRBD1 (6 bases). CDR3 sequence reads: CASSVAATGTRTDTQYF. For the CDR3, the DNA is TGTGCCAGCAGCGTAGCTGCGACAGGAACTCGCACAGATACGCAGTATTTT.